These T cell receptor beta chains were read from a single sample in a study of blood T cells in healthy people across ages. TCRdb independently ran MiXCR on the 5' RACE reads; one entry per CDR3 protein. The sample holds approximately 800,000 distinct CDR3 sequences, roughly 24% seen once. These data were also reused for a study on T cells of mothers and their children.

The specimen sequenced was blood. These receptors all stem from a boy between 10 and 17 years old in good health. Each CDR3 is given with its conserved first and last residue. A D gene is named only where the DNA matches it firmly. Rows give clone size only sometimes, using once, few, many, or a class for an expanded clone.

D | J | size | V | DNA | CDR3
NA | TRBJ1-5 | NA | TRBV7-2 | TGTGCCAGCAGCTCCGCCGGCTCAGGAAGCAATCAGCCCCAGCATTTT | CASSSAGSGSNQPQHF
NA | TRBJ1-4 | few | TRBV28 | TGTGCCAGCAGTTTATTCCTGATTAATGAAAAACTGTTTTTT | CASSLFLINEKLFF
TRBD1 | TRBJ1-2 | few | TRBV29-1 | TGCAGCGTTGTGCTGGGGGACAGAGAAGGCTACACCTTC | CSVVLGDREGYTF
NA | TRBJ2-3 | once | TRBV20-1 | TGCAGTGCTAGTATTATGGACTACTCCACAGATACGCAGTATTTT | CSASIMDYSTDTQYF
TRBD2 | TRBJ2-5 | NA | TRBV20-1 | TGCAGTGCTAGGGGGACTAGCGGGCTTCAAGAGACCCAGTACTTC | CSARGTSGLQETQYF
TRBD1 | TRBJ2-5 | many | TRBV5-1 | TGCGCCAGCAGCTTGGGGCCAGGGGGCGCCGAGACCCAGTACTTC | CASSLGPGGAETQYF
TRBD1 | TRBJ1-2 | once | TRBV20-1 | TGCAGTGCTAGAGATGGGACAGGGGGCGCGGATACCTTC | CSARDGTGGADTF
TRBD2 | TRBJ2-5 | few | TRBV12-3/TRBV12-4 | TGTGCCAGCACCCTGGGACTAGCGGGGGGAGAGCAGTACTTC | CASTLGLAGGEQYF
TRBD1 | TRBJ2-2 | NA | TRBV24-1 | TGTGCCACCAGTGACCACCGGGACAGGGTCACCGGGGAGCTGTTTTTT | CATSDHRDRVTGELFF
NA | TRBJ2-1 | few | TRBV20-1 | TGCAGTGCTATAAAGACTACGTCCAATGAGCAGTTCTTC | CSAIKTTSNEQFF
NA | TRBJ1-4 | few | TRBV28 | TGTGCCAGCAGTTTATTACGTGCAACTAATGAAAAACTGTTTTTT | CASSLLRATNEKLFF
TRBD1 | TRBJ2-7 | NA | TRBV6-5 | TGTGCCAGCAGTAAGGGTACAGGGGGCTACGAGCAGTACTTC | CASSKGTGGYEQYF
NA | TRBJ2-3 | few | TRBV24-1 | TGTGCCACCAGTGTCCCCGGGCGAGCCGGGACAGATACGCAGTATTTT | CATSVPGRAGTDTQYF
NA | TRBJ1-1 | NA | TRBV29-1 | TGCAGCGTTGAAGAGTCGGTTTTCCGAGCTTTCTTT | CSVEESVFRAFF
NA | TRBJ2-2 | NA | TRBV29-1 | TGCAGCGTTGGGGACACCGGGGAGCTGTTTTTT | CSVGDTGELFF
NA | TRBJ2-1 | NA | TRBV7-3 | TGTGCCAGCAGCTTAAATGGGAGGAGGGGTTGGTCTTACAATGAGCAGTTCTTC | CASSLNGRRGWSYNEQFF
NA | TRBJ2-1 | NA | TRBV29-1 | TGCAGCGTCAACGAGGACAGACCTTACAATGAGCAGTTCTTC | CSVNEDRPYNEQFF
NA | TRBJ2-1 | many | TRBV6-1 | TGTGCCAGCGATCGACCTGGGCAGTTCTTC | CASDRPGQFF
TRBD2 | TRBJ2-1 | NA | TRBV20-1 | TGCAGTGCTCTTATCCCTGGACTTCGGCTAGCGGAGGTGGATGAGCAGTTCTTC | CSALIPGLRLAEVDEQFF
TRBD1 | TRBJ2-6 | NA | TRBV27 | TGTGCCAGCAGTTTACGGGATAGGGGGCGCGCTGGGGCCAACGTCCTGACTTTC | CASSLRDRGRAGANVLTF
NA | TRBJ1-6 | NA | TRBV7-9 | TGTGCCAGCAGCCCAGGACAGATTTCACCCCTCCACTTT | CASSPGQISPLHF
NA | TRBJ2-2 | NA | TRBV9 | TGTGCCAGCAGCCGAACAAGGATACGGAACACCGGGGAGCTGTTTTTT | CASSRTRIRNTGELFF
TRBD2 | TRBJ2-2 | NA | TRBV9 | TGTGCCAGCAGCGTAGGGGGAGGGGTGACCGGGGAGCTGTTTTTT | CASSVGGGVTGELFF
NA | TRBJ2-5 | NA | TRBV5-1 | TGCGCCAGCAGCTTGGACGGACATCCAACGGGAGAGACCCAGTACTTC | CASSLDGHPTGETQYF
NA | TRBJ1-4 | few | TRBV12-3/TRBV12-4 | TGTGCCAGCGCAGACAGCAATAATGAAAAACTGTTTTTT | CASADSNNEKLFF
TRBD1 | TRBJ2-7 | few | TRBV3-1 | TGTGCCAGCAGCCAAGACAGGGGGACGAGGGTAAACTTC | CASSQDRGTRVNF
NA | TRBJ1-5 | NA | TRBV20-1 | TGCAGTGCTAGAGATAAACATCGGGGGGTGCAGCCCCAGCATTTT | CSARDKHRGVQPQHF
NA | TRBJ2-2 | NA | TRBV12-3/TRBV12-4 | TGTGCCAGCAGTTTCCGGCTAGCGACCACCGGGGAGCTGTTTTTT | CASSFRLATTGELFF
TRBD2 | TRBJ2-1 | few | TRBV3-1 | TGTGCCAGCAGCCAACAGGGACTAGACAATGAGCAGTTCTTC | CASSQQGLDNEQFF
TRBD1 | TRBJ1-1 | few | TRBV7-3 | TGTGCCAGCAGCCTAAAATCAGGGGGCACTGAAGCTTTCTTT | CASSLKSGGTEAFF
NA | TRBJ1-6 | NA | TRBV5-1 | TGCGCCAGCAGCTTGAGGGCGGTGAATCCACCCCTCCACTTT | CASSLRAVNPPLHF
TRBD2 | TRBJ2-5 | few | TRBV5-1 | TGCGCCAGCAGCTTTTCCGCGGGGGTCCAAGAGACCCAGTACTTC | CASSFSAGVQETQYF
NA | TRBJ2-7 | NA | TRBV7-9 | TGTGCCAGCAGGTCTAGCGTCCTCTACGAGCAGTACTTC | CASRSSVLYEQYF
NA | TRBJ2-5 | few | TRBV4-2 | TGTGCCAGCAGCCAAGGCGACTCGTCGGAGACCCAGTACTTC | CASSQGDSSETQYF
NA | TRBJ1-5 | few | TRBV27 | TGTGCCAGCAGTTTCAATTTTAATCAGCCCCAGCATTTT | CASSFNFNQPQHF
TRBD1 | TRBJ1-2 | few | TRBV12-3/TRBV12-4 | TGTGCCAGCAATACAGGGGAATCCGGACAGGGCGGCGGCTACACCTTC | CASNTGESGQGGGYTF
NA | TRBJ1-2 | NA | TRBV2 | TGTGCCAGCAGTGGGGGACGGTACTATGGCTACACCTTC | CASSGGRYYGYTF
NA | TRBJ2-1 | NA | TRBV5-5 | TGTGCCAGCAGCCAAGGAGGGGACCGCTACAATGAGCAGTTCTTC | CASSQGGDRYNEQFF
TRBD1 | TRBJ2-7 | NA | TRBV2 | TGTGCCACCATGACAGGGGCTTACGAGCAGTACTTC | CATMTGAYEQYF
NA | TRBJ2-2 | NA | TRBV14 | TGTGCCAGCAGCCGCATACAAACGAACACCGGGGAGCTGTTTTTT | CASSRIQTNTGELFF
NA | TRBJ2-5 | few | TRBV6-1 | TGTGCCAGCAGTCCCACCCACCAAGAGACCCAGTACTTC | CASSPTHQETQYF
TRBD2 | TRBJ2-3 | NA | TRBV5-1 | TGCGCCAGCAAACTAGCGGGGAACACAGATACGCAGTATTTT | CASKLAGNTDTQYF
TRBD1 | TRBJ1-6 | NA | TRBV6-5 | TGTGCCAGCAGTCGACAGGGGACTTCACCCCTCCACTTT | CASSRQGTSPLHF
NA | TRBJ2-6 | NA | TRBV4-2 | TGTGCCAGCAGCCAAGAGGGCAGGGAGGCTGGGGCCAACGTCCTGACTTTC | CASSQEGREAGANVLTF
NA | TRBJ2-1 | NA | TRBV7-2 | TGTGCCAGCTGCTTAGGGGTAGGGAGTTACAATGAGCAGTTCTTC | CASCLGVGSYNEQFF
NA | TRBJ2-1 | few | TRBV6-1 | TGTGCCAGCCTAAGTAGGCGGCAGGCGTACAATGAGCAGTTCTTC | CASLSRRQAYNEQFF
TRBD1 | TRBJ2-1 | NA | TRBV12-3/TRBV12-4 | TGTGCCAGCAGCCCAGGACAGGGTAGGGACAATGAGCAGTTCTTC | CASSPGQGRDNEQFF
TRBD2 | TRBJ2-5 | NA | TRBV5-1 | TGCGCCAGCAGCATAAGCCCTGCTAGCGGGGGACAAGAGACCCAGTACTTC | CASSISPASGGQETQYF
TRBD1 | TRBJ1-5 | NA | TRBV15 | TGTGCCACCAGCAGGGCAAGGGACAGAAATCAGCCCCAGCATTTT | CATSRARDRNQPQHF